These 21 T cell receptor beta chains share one sample of origin, sequenced in a study of T cells in lung cancer brain metastases. Profiled with immunoSEQ multiplex PCR; TCRdb holds only in-frame clones, not every one. The table lists 4,900 or so clones, roughly 89% of them singletons. The sample taken for sequencing was tumor tissue from the primary lung tumor. The receptors here all came from a woman in her 50s with non-small cell lung cancer.

The V and J genes are TRBV30 and TRBJ2-7, with D tentatively TRBD2 (6 bases). The CDR3 extends over 14 amino acids. V lost 2 bases to trimming and J lost 0 bases, with 11 bases between them. Germline lookup yields CDR1 GTSNPN and CDR2 SVGIG (reference sequence). The CDR3 protein is CAWSYGGDSYEQYF. The CDR3 DNA sequence: TGTGCCTGGAGTTACGGCGGGGACTCCTACGAGCAGTACTTC.

The V gene is TRBV27, the J gene TRBJ2-1; D is uncertain. This CDR3 contains 13 residues. CDR1 and CDR2 (germline): MNHEY, SMNVEV (reference sequence). V was pared by 5 bases and J by 4 bases, with 9 bases between. The CDR3 DNA reads TGTGCCAGCAGTCACGGACCTTACAATGAGCAGTTCTTC. As protein: CASSHGPYNEQFF.

This clone was found once. V usage is TRBV5-5 and J usage is TRBJ1-1; possible D gene TRBD1, 5 bases. The CDR3 length is 13 residues. CDR1 is SGHKS, CDR2 YYEKEE, per germline (reference sequence). V was pared by 6 bases and J by 4 bases, with 13 bases between. The CDR3 here is CASISDRATEAFF. CDR3 DNA: TGTGCCAGCATTAGCGACAGAGCCACTGAAGCTTTCTTT.

In its sample, this clone was seen once. This rearrangement joins TRBV2 to TRBJ1-1; 9 nucleotides line up with TRBD1. Trimming at V came to 9 bases and at J to 4 bases, leaving 9 bases not matched to a gene. Germline V gives CDR1 SNHLY, CDR2 FYNNEI. The CDR3 is 14 residues long. DNA for the CDR3: TGTGCCAGTAGAGGGGACAGGGTCGGCACTGAAGCTTTCTTT. This gives the protein CASRGDRVGTEAFF.

V usage is TRBV5-1 and J usage is TRBJ1-1; D is unresolved. The CDR3 runs to 13 residues. The V end lost 5 bases, the J end lost 3 bases, and 11 bases lay between the germline ends. Per germline, CDR1 SGHRS and CDR2 YFSETQ. CDR3 in DNA: TGCGCCAGCAGTCGGGAGTCGGACACTGAAGCTTTCTTT. This gives the protein CASSRESDTEAFF.

This clone was counted a few times. Other DNA sequences in this sample translate to the same CDR3. The genes are TRBV5-1 and TRBJ1-1; no clear D. V lost 0 bases, J lost 1 base, and 4 bases lay in between. The CDR3 is made up of 13 amino acids. Germline V gives CDR1 SGHRS, CDR2 YFSETQ. The CDR3: CASSLVANTEAFF. The CDR3 region has the DNA TGCGCCAGCAGCTTGGTGGCGAACACTGAAGCTTTCTTT.

The V gene is TRBV19, the J gene TRBJ1-5, with D tentatively TRBD1 (5 bases). V was shortened by 5 bases and J by 4 bases, with 15 bases between the two germline ends. Germline CDR1 reads LNHDA; CDR2 reads SQIVND (reference sequence). CDR3 length equals 15 residues. The CDR3 spells CASSYQGPRNQPQHF. DNA for the CDR3: TGTGCCAGTAGTTACCAGGGCCCCCGAAATCAGCCCCAGCATTTT.

V usage is TRBV23-1 and J usage is TRBJ2-5; the D is unclear. TRBV23-1 is labeled an ORF, and its function is uncertain. The CDR3 totals 12 residues. V lost 6 bases, J lost 1 base, and 6 bases lay in between. CDR3 sequence: CASSQGQETQYF. The CDR3 region has the DNA TGCGCCAGCAGCCAAGGCCAAGAGACCCAGTACTTC.

The chain uses TRBV14 and TRBJ2-7, with unresolved D. The V end lost 4 bases, the J end lost 2 bases, and 15 bases lay between the germline ends. The CDR3 covers 15 residues. In germline, CDR1 is SGHDN, CDR2 FVKESK. Written as DNA, the CDR3 is TGTGCCAGCAGCCTCGGCGGTACTGGCACCTACGAGCAGTACTTC. This gives the protein CASSLGGTGTYEQYF.

Here the CDR3 reads CASSGLSGSLYNEQFF. CDR3 sequence (DNA): TGTGCCAGCAGCGGACTTAGCGGGAGTCTCTACAATGAGCAGTTCTTC. This chain connects TRBV9 to TRBJ2-1, with TRBD2 matching 9 bases. The V and J ends lost 3 bases and 3 bases, in that order; junction bases with no gene match: 7. In germline, CDR1 is SGDLS, CDR2 YYNGEE. The CDR3 runs to 16 residues.

The chain carries TRBV18 and TRBJ1-3; D unresolved. The CDR3 has 13 amino acids. CDR1 is KGHSH and CDR2 is LQKENI in the germline V gene. The V and J ends lost 6 bases and 8 bases respectively, with 14 bases between them. CDR3 sequence (DNA): TGTGCCAGCTCCAAATCCCCAACTGACACCATATATTTT. It translates to CASSKSPTDTIYF.

This clone showed up just once. This chain links TRBV2 with TRBJ2-1; 12 bases match TRBD2. This CDR3 comprises 16 residues. V lost 4 bases and J lost 9; bases outside the gene matches: 10. Germline values: CDR1 SNHLY, CDR2 FYNNEI. In DNA, the CDR3 is TGTGCCAGCAGTGTAGGGTCTAGCGGGAGGGCCGGTGAGCAGTTCTTC. It specifies CASSVGSSGRAGEQFF.

To note about this clone: The junction departs from germline at one end; a sequencing error may be responsible. V usage is TRBV6-1 and J usage is TRBJ2-4; possible D gene TRBD2, 6 bases. This CDR3 has 14 amino acids. CDR1 and CDR2 (germline): MNHNS, SASEGT. The CDR3 coding sequence is TGTGCCGGCAGTGAGCGGGCGGCTAGAAACATTCAGTACTTC. Residues: CAGSERAARNIQYF.

This clone appeared a single time. This chain joins TRBV5-4 and TRBJ2-5; 7 nucleotides line up with TRBD1. Germline CDR1 reads SGHNT; CDR2 reads YYREEE (reference sequence). The CDR3 is 15 residues long. V lost 4 bases to trimming and J lost 5 bases; unmatched junction nucleotides: 11. The CDR3 DNA is TGTGCCAGCAGCCGCGAGGGGGCGGTGGGGGAGACCCAGTACTTC. Encoded protein: CASSREGAVGETQYF.

The chain couples TRBV5-1 to TRBJ1-1, with no clear D. CDR1 SGHRS and CDR2 YFSETQ come from the germline V gene. The CDR3 is made up of 14 amino acids. The V gene lost 3 bases and the J gene lost 5 bases, with 14 bases spanning the gap. This CDR3 reads CASSWEISGTEAFF. The CDR3 nucleotides are TGCGCCAGCAGCTGGGAGATCAGTGGGACTGAAGCTTTCTTT.

The chain joins TRBV9 to TRBJ2-3; D is undetermined. The CDR3 length is 17 residues. Germline V gene data show CDR1 as SGDLS and CDR2 as YYNGEE. Trimming shortened V by 0 bases and J by 4 bases, and 18 bases separated the two germline ends. This CDR3 reads CASSVGDLGHIPDTQYF. The CDR3 DNA reads as TGTGCCAGCAGCGTAGGAGACTTGGGCCATATCCCAGATACGCAGTATTTT.

Of note for this clone: A far larger clone is only one base removed, so a read error is likely. The chain has TRBV25-1 and TRBJ1-4; D unresolved. Germline CDR1 and CDR2: MGHDK and SYGVNS. CDR3 length equals 13 residues. CDR3 sequence (DNA): TGTGTCAGCAGATATGGGTCCAATGAAAAACTGTTTTTT. Translated, it gives CVSRYGSNEKLFF.

The chain combines TRBV28 with TRBJ2-7; 13 positions match TRBD2. J gave up 4 bases and V 5 bases, and 8 bases lay outside the gene matches. The CDR3 loop spans 16 amino acids. Germline assignment: CDR1 MDHEN and CDR2 SYDVKM. The CDR3 is CASSPGLAGAMYEQYF. As DNA, the CDR3 is TGTGCCAGCAGTCCTGGACTAGCGGGAGCGATGTACGAGCAGTACTTC. Combining the CDR3 with reference TRBV28 and TRBJ2-7 gives the whole variable domain DVKVTQSSRYLVKRTGEKVFLECVQDMDHENMFWYRQDPGLGLRLIYFSYDVKMKEKGDIPEGYSVSREKKERFSLILESASTNQTSMYLCASSPGLAGAMYEQYFGPGTRLTVT.

The chain joins TRBV5-1 to TRBJ1-5, with 10 bases matching TRBD1. The CDR3 has 20 residues. CDR1 is SGHRS and CDR2 is YFSETQ in the germline V gene. The V segment lost 4 bases and the J segment 2 bases; nucleotides outside the gene matches: 18. CDR3 region: CASSPGPGTGDYGGNQPQHF. CDR3 DNA: TGCGCCAGCAGCCCAGGACCCGGGACAGGGGATTACGGCGGCAATCAGCCCCAGCATTTT.

The rearrangement links TRBV7-3 to TRBJ2-5; D is ambiguous. This CDR3 contains 12 residues. V dropped 3 bases and J dropped 8 bases, with 10 bases sitting between them. Germline V lookup: CDR1 SGHTA, CDR2 FQGTGA. The CDR3: CASSLDQRTQYF. The CDR3 bases are TGTGCCAGCAGCTTGGACCAGCGCACCCAGTACTTC.

This clone was counted a single time. This chain uses TRBV29-1 with TRBJ1-3; D is undetermined. This CDR3 is 13 amino acids long. Trimming cost V 1 base and J 0 bases, with 4 bases left between them. The V gene's germline CDR1 is SQVTM and CDR2 ANQGSEA. The CDR3 loop reads CSVEGGSGNTIYF. The CDR3 region has the DNA TGCAGCGTTGAAGGGGGCTCTGGAAACACCATATATTTT.